A few counts support the clone carrying this T cell receptor (beta chain). The PCR had 60 Vbeta and 13 Jbeta primers. Using immunoSEQ multiplex PCR, the repertoire was profiled, and TCRdb retains in-frame clones only, with some absent. The repertoire holds more than 95,000 clones, with roughly 10% as singletons. The source of the sample is a study of cytomegalovirus exposure and HLA in healthy donors. Germline V CDR1 and CDR2: SEHNR, FQNEAQ (reference sequence). V lost 1 base and J lost 6; bases outside the gene matches: 4. CDR3 length: 15 amino acids. The receptor's source is a woman in her late teens or twenties in good health and CMV-seropositive. Sequencing used PBMCs. This chain joins TRBV7-9 and TRBJ2-1, with 9 nucleotides matching TRBD2. CDR3 residues: CASSLGAGGPNEQFF. For the CDR3, the DNA is TGTGCCAGCAGCTTAGGGGCGGGAGGGCCCAATGAGCAGTTCTTC.